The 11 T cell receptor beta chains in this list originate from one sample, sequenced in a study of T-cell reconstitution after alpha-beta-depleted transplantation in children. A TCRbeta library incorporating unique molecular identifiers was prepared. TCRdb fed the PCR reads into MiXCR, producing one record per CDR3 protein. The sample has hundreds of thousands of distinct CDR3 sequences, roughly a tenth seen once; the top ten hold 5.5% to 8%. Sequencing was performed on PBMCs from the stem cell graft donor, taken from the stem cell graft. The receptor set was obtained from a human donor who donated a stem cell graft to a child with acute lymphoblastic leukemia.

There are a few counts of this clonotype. Written as DNA, the CDR3 is TGTGCCAGCAGCCAAGAAAGGGGCTGGCTAGGCTATGGCTACACCTTC. Translated, it gives CASSQERGWLGYGYTF. V gene TRBV14 combines with J gene TRBJ1-2; perhaps TRBD1 as D (5 bases). CDR3 length: 16 residues. With 0 bases removed from V and 4 bases from J, the gap between germline ends came to 15 bases. From germline, CDR1 is SGHDN and CDR2 FVKESK.

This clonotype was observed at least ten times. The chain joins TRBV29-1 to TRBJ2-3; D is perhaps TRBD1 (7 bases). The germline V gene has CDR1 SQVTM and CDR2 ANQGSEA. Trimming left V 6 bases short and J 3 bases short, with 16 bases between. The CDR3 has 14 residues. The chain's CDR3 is CSVDRAGLTDTQYF. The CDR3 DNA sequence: TGCAGCGTCGACAGGGCGGGGCTGACAGATACGCAGTATTTT.

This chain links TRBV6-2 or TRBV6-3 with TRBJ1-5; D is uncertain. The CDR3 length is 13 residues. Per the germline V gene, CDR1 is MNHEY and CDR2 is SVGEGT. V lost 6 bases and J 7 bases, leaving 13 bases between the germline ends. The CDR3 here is CASSPDLDQPQHF. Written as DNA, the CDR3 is TGTGCCAGCAGCCCGGACCTCGACCAGCCCCAGCATTTT.

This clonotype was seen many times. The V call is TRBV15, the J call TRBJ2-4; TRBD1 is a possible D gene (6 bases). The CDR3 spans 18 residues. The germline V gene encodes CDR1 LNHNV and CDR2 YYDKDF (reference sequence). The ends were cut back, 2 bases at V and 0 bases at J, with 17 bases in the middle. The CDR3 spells CATSRHLWTDIAKNIQYF. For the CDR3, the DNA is TGTGCCACCAGCAGACACTTGTGGACAGATATAGCCAAAAACATTCAGTACTTC.

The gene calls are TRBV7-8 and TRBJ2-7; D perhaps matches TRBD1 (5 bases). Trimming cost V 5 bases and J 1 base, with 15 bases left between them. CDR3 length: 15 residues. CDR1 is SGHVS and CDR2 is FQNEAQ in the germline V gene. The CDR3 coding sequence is TGTGCCAGCAGCCTCTCAGGGTCCTTTTCCTACGAGCAGTACTTC. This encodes CASSLSGSFSYEQYF.

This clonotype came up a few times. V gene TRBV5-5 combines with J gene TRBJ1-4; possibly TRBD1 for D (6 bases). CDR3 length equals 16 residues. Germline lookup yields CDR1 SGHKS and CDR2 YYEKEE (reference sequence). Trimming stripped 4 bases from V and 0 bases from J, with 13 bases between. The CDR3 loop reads CASSGRTAPTNEKLFF. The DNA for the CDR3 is TGTGCCAGCAGCGGCCGGACAGCCCCAACTAATGAAAAACTGTTTTTT.

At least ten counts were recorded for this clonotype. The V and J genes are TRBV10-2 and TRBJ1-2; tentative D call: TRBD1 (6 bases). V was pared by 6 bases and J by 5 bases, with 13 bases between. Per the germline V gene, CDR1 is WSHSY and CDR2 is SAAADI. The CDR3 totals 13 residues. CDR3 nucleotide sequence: TGCGCCAGCAGGGACAGTCTCATTTATGGCTACACCTTC. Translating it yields CASRDSLIYGYTF.

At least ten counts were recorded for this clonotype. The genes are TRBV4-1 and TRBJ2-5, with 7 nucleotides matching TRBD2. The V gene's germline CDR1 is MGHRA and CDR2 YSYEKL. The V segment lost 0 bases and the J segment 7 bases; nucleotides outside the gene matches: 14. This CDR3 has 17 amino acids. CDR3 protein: CASSQDRGAGTRMTQYF. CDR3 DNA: TGCGCCAGCAGCCAAGATCGTGGAGCGGGGACGCGAATGACCCAGTACTTC.

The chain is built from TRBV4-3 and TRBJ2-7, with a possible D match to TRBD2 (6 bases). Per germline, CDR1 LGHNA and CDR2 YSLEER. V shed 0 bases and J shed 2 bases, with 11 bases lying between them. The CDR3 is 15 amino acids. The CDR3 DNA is TGCGCCAGCAGCCAAGATAACGGGGGAGCCTACGAGCAGTACTTC. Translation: CASSQDNGGAYEQYF.

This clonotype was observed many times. CDR3 coding DNA: TGCAGTGCCAAAGCGGGGGGGCATGATACGCAGTATTTT. This sequence encodes CSAKAGGHDTQYF. The chain links TRBV20-1 to TRBJ2-3, with 10 positions matching TRBD2. The CDR3 is 13 residues long. CDR1 is DFQATT, CDR2 SNEGSKA, per germline (reference sequence). The trim removed 6 bases at V and 6 bases at J, leaving 6 bases unmatched.

CDR3 nucleotides: TGTGCCAGCAGTTTTCAGGCGGGGGGTCAGCCCCAGCATTTT. This codes for CASSFQAGGQPQHF. The chain links TRBV12-3 or TRBV12-4 to TRBJ1-5; weak D call: TRBD1 (5 bases). Between the trimmed V and J ends, which lost 3 bases and 6 bases, there was a span of 12 bases. The CDR3 runs 14 residues.